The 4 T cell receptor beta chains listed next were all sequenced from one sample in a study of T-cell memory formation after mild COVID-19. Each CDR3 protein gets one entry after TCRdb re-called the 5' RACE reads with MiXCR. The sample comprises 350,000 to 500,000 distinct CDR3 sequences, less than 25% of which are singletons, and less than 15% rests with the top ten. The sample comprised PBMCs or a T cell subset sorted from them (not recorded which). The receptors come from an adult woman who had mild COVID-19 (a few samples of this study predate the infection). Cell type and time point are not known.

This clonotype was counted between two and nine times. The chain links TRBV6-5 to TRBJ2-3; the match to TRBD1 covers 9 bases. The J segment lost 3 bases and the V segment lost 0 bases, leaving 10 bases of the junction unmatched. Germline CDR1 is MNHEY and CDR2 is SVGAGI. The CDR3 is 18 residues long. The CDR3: CASSYSSRGTGRTDTQYF. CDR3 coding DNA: TGTGCCAGCAGTTACTCGAGCCGAGGGACAGGGCGAACAGATACGCAGTATTTT.

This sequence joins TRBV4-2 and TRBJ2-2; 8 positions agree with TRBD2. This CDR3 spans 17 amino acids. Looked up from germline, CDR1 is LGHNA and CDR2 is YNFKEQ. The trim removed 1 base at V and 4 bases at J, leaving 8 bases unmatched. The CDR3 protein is CASSQVWVGTSTGELFF. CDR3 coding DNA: TGTGCCAGCAGCCAAGTCTGGGTTGGGACTAGCACCGGGGAGCTGTTTTTT.

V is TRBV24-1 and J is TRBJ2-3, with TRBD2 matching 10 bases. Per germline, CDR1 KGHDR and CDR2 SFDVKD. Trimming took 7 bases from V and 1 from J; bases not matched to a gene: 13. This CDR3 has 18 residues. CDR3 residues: CATSKGLLAGAGTDTQYF. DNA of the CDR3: TGTGCCACCAGCAAAGGCCTCCTAGCGGGGGCTGGCACAGATACGCAGTATTTT.

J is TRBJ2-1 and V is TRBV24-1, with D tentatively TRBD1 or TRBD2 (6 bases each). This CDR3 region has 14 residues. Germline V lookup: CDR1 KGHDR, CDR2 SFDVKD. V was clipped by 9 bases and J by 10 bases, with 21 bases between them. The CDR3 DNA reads TGTGCCACCGGAGGGGGGTCCCGCCGGGGAGAGCAGTTCTTC. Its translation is CATGGGSRRGEQFF.